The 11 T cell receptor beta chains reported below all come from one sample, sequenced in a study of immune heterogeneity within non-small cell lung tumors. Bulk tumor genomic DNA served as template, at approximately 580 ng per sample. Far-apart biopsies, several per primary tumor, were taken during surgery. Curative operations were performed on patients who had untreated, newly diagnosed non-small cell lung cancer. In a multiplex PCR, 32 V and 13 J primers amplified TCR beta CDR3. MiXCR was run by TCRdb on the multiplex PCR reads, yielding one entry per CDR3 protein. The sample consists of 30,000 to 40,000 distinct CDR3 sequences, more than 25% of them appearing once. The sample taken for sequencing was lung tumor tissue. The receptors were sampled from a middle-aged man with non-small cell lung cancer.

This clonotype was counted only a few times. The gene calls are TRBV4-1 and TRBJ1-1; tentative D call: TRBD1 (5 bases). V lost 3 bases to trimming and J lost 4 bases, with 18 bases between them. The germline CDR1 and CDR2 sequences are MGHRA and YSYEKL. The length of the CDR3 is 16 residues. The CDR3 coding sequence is TGCGCCAGCAGCCAGTCGGCAGGGCAAATAAGCACTGAAGCTTTCTTT. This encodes CASSQSAGQISTEAFF.

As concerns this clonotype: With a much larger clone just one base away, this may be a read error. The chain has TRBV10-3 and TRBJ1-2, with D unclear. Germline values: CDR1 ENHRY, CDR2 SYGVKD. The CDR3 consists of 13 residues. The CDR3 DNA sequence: TGTGTCATCAGCGGGGATGACGACCCAGGCTACACCTTC. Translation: CVISGDDDPGYTF.

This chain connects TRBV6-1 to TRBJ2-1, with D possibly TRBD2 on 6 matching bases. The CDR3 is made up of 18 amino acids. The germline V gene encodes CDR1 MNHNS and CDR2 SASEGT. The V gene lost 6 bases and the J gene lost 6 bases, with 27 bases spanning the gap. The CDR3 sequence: CASSPLRGAWREGNEQFF. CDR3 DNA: TGTGCCAGCAGCCCCTTGAGAGGGGCGTGGAGGGAAGGCAATGAGCAGTTCTTC.

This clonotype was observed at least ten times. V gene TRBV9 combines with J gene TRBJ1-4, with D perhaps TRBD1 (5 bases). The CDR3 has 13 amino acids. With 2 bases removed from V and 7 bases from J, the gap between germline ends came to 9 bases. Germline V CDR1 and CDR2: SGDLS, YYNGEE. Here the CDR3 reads CASSVGTGEKLFF. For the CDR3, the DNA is TGTGCCAGCAGCGTTGGGACCGGTGAAAAACTGTTTTTT.

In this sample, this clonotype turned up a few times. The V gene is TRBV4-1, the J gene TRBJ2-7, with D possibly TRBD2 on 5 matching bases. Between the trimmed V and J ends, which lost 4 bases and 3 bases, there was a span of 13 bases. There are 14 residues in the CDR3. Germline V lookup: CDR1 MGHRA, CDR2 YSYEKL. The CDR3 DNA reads TGCGCCAGCAGCCCTGAGGGTGATTACTACGAGCAGTACTTC. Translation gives CASSPEGDYYEQYF.

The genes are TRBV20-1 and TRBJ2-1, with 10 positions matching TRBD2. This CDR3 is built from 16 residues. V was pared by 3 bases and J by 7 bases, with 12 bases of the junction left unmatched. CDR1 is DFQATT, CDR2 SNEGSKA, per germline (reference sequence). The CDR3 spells CSASPRASGRWNEQFF. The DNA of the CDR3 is TGCAGTGCTAGTCCCCGGGCTAGCGGGAGATGGAATGAGCAGTTCTTC.

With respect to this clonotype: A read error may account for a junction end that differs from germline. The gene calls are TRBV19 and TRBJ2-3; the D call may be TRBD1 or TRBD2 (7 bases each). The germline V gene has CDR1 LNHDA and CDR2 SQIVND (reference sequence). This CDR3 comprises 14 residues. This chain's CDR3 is CAGRVRGGPDTQYF. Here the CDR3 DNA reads TGTGCCGGTAGGGTCAGGGGGGGGCCAGATACACAGTATTTT.

CDR3 sequence reads: CSATYNEQFF. The CDR3 nucleotides are TGCAGTGCCACCTACAATGAGCAGTTCTTC. This rearrangement joins TRBV20-1 to TRBJ2-1; D not resolved. This CDR3 spans 10 amino acids. Per germline, CDR1 DFQATT and CDR2 SNEGSKA (reference sequence). V lost 6 bases, J lost 2 bases, and 2 bases lay in between.

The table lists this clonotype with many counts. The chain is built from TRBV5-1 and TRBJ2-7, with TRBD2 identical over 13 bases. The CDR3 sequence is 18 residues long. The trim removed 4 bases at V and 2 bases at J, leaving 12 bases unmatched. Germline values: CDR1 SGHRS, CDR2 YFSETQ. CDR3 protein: CASSLGLAGAPVPYEQYF. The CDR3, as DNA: TGCGCCAGCAGCCTCGGACTAGCGGGAGCACCGGTCCCCTACGAGCAGTACTTC.

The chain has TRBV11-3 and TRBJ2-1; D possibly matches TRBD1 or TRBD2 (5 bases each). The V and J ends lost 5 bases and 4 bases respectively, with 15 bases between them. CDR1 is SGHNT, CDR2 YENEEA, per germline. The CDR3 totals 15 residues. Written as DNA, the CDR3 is TGTGCCAGCAGCACCGGGACGGACTTATACAATGAGCAGTTCTTC. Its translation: CASSTGTDLYNEQFF.

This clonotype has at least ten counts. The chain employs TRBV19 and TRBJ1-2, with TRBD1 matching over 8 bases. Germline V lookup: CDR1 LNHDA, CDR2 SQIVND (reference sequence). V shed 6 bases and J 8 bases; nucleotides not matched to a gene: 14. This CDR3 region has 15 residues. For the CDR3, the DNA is TGTGCCAGTAGGGGAACACAGGGGGGAGGAGACGGCTACACCTTC. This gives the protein CASRGTQGGGDGYTF.